This is a list of T cell receptor beta chains from one sample in a study of patients and donors after allogeneic stem cell transplantation. A single record per CDR3 protein comes from TCRdb applying MiXCR to the RT-PCR reads. This table holds roughly 960,000 distinct CDR3 sequences, more than 15% found once. What was sequenced was blood, either unsorted or a sorted T cell fraction (not recorded which). Source of these receptors: a human donor who was either an allogeneic HSCT recipient or a stem cell or donor lymphocyte infusion donor (not recorded which). It is not recorded whose cells these are; they may come from a transplant donor. The CDR3 runs from the conserved cysteine through the conserved F or W. D genes are given only for firm matches. Some rows have no size entry. The others give once, few or many, or a class for an expanded clone.

j_call v_call clone_size d_call cdr3_aa cdr3_nt
TRBJ2-1 TRBV7-8 - - CASTPTSSEQFF TGTGCCAGCACCCCGACTTCCAGTGAGCAGTTCTTC
TRBJ1-2 TRBV2 - TRBD1 CASSEDWTGTSNYGYTF TGTGCCAGCAGTGAAGATTGGACAGGGACCAGTAACTATGGCTACACCTTC
TRBJ2-2 TRBV4-2 - - CASSQGQGLFGELFF TGTGCCAGCAGCCAAGGGCAGGGCTTGTTCGGGGAGCTGTTTTTT
TRBJ2-7 TRBV9 few - CASSPQTVSYEQYF TGTGCCAGCAGCCCCCAGACAGTATCCTACGAGCAGTACTTC
TRBJ1-1 TRBV9 - - CASTSWEGETTEAFF TGTGCCAGCACATCTTGGGAGGGAGAGACCACTGAAGCTTTCTTT
TRBJ2-7 TRBV4-2 few TRBD2 CASSQQLAGVHEQYF TGTGCCAGCAGCCAACAACTAGCGGGAGTTCACGAGCAGTACTTC
TRBJ2-7 TRBV7-9 - - CASSFSMGTVSYEQYF TGTGCCAGCAGCTTTTCGATGGGGACGGTCTCCTACGAGCAGTACTTC
TRBJ2-3 TRBV12-3/TRBV12-4 few - CASSSARSTDTQYF TGTGCCAGCAGTTCTGCCAGAAGCACAGATACGCAGTATTTT
TRBJ1-6 TRBV27 many TRBD1 CASSRGQGNSPLHF TGTGCCAGCAGCCGGGGACAGGGAAATTCACCCCTCCACTTT
TRBJ2-7 TRBV20-1 few - CSAIGTESYEQYF TGCAGTGCCATCGGGACGGAGTCCTACGAGCAGTACTTC
TRBJ2-2 TRBV4-3 - - CASSQDPASGELFF TGCGCCAGCAGCCAAGATCCGGCATCCGGGGAGCTGTTTTTT
TRBJ1-2 TRBV27 few TRBD1 CASSFDRVASYGYIF TGTGCCAGCAGTTTCGACAGGGTTGCGTCGTATGGCTACATCTTC
TRBJ2-7 TRBV6-5 few - CASSYGPGESHSYEQYF TGTGCCAGCAGTTACGGTCCAGGGGAGAGCCACTCCTACGAGCAGTACTTC
TRBJ2-1 TRBV9 few - CASSVYEETYNEQFF TGTGCCAGCAGCGTATATGAGGAGACCTACAATGAGCAGTTCTTC
TRBJ1-5 TRBV18 - TRBD1 CASSPGPGQDNQPQHF TGTGCCAGCTCACCCGGGCCGGGACAGGACAATCAGCCCCAGCATTTT
TRBJ2-2 TRBV2 few - CASSPGPLGGELFF TGTGCCAGCAGCCCGGGCCCCTTGGGCGGGGAGCTGTTTTTT
TRBJ1-1 TRBV5-1 few - CASKYNRDFEAFF TGCGCCAGCAAGTATAATAGGGACTTTGAAGCTTTCTTT
TRBJ2-5 TRBV12-3/TRBV12-4 - - CASSIDRYQETQYF TGTGCCAGCAGTATTGACAGGTACCAAGAGACCCAGTACTTC
TRBJ2-3 TRBV6-2/TRBV6-3 few - CASSRQLRTDTQYF TGTGCCAGCAGCAGACAGCTCCGCACAGATACGCAGTATTTT
TRBJ2-7 TRBV7-2 few - CASSLTWTATYEQYF TGTGCCAGCAGCTTAACGTGGACCGCGACCTACGAGCAGTACTTC
TRBJ2-1 TRBV24-1 many TRBD2 CATSEGLDYNEQFF TGTGCCACCAGTGAAGGACTAGACTACAATGAGCAGTTCTTC
TRBJ1-1 TRBV6-1 - - CASILTGTMGTEAFF TGTGCCAGCATCCTAACGGGGACCATGGGCACTGAAGCTTTCTTT
TRBJ2-1 TRBV12-3/TRBV12-4 - TRBD1 CASSPRDRDLYNEQFF TGTGCCAGCAGTCCGAGGGACAGGGACCTCTACAATGAGCAGTTCTTC
TRBJ2-1 TRBV5-1 - - CASSPGGVEAGGEQFF TGCGCCAGCAGCCCTGGGGGAGTTGAGGCCGGAGGCGAGCAGTTCTTC
TRBJ2-5 TRBV5-1 few - CASSLERQKETQYF TGCGCCAGCAGCTTGGAAAGGCAAAAAGAGACCCAGTACTTC
TRBJ1-5 TRBV2 - - CASSPSVTQHF TGTGCCAGCAGTCCGAGCGTGACCCAGCATTTT
TRBJ1-2 TRBV9 - - CASSVGQTNYGYTF TGTGCCAGCAGCGTAGGGCAAACTAACTATGGCTACACCTTC
TRBJ2-3 TRBV18 - TRBD2 CASSPPSGSTDTQYF TGTGCCAGCTCACCACCTAGCGGGAGCACAGATACGCAGTATTTT
TRBJ2-3 TRBV12-5 few - CASGFSSDTQYF TGTGCTAGTGGTTTCTCGTCAGATACGCAGTATTTT
TRBJ2-7 TRBV5-1 many - CASSLEGSVLSYEQYF TGCGCCAGCAGCTTGGAAGGGTCGGTGCTCTCCTACGAGCAGTACTTC
TRBJ1-5 TRBV25-1 - - CASGDSSNQPQHF TGTGCCAGCGGTGACAGTAGCAATCAGCCCCAGCATTTT
TRBJ2-2 TRBV18 - - CASSPFGPSKNTGELFF TGTGCCAGCTCACCATTCGGGCCTTCCAAAAACACCGGGGAGCTGTTTTTT
TRBJ1-1 TRBV21-1 few - CASSKDDPGRGVYFMNTEAFF TGTGCCAGCAGCAAAGATGATCCGGGGCGAGGGGTGTATTTTATGAACACTGAAGCTTTCTTT
TRBJ2-1 TRBV20-1 few - CSARVGIYNEQFF TGCAGTGCTAGAGTGGGGATCTACAATGAGCAGTTCTTC
TRBJ2-6 TRBV5-1 - - CASSPPGGSGANVLTF TGCGCCAGCAGCCCTCCCGGAGGATCCGGGGCCAACGTCCTGACTTTC
TRBJ2-7 TRBV5-1 - - CASSPGGAGHYEQYF TGCGCCAGCAGCCCCGGAGGGGCAGGACACTACGAGCAGTACTTC
TRBJ2-2 TRBV15 many - CATSRDLGTSKVELFF TGTGCCACCAGCAGAGATTTGGGGACCTCCAAGGTGGAGCTGTTTTTT